This T cell receptor beta chain comes out of a study of T cells in Graves' hyperthyroidism and ophthalmopathy. Overall study findings and caveats: Appearing also in blood were most of the thyroid clonotypes expanded above 0.001.

The CDR3 consists of 13 residues. Germline CDR1 SGHAT, CDR2 FQNNGV. Trimming removed 4 bases from V and 0 bases from J, with 6 bases in between. TCR beta CDR3 regions were amplified from RNA. Initially, a first-round RT-PCR of the TCR CDR3 employed the HTBI primer set. One entry per CDR3 protein results from TCRdb running MiXCR on the multiplex PCR reads. The data contain 300,000 to 350,000 distinct CDR3 sequences, 21% of them seen just once; the ten biggest clones take up over 40%. In patients aged 18 to 65, hyperthyroidism was newly diagnosed, with duration under 2 months. This clonotype was observed many times. Its antigen is undetermined.

Sequencing was carried out using blood. This TCR came from a woman between 50 and 59 years old with Graves' hyperthyroidism. This chain joins TRBV11-2 and TRBJ1-1, with D hard to call. The chain's CDR3 is CASSSYLNTEAFF. The CDR3 nucleotides are TGTGCCAGCAGCTCCTACCTGAACACTGAAGCTTTCTTT.